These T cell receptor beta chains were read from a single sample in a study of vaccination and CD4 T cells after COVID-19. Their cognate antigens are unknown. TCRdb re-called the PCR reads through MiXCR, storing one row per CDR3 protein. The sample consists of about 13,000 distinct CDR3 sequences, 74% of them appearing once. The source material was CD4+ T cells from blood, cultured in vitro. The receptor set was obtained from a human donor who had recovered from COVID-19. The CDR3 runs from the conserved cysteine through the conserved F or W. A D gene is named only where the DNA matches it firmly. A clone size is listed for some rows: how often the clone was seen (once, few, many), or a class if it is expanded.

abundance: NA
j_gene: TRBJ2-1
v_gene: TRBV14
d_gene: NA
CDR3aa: CASSQMVRSSYNEQFF
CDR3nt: TGTGCCAGCAGCCAAATGGTACGAAGCTCCTACAATGAGCAGTTCTTC

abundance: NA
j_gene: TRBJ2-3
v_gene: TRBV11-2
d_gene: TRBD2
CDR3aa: CASSWALGGRAADTQYF
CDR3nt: TGTGCCAGCAGCTGGGCATTGGGCGGGAGGGCCGCAGATACGCAGTATTTT

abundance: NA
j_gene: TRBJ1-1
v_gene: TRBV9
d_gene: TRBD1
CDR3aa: CASSSRQGIEAFF
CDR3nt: TGTGCCAGCAGTTCGAGACAGGGGATTGAAGCTTTCTTT

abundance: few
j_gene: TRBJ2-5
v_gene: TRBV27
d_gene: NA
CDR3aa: CASSSSFRDGQETQYF
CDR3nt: TGTGCCAGCAGTTCCTCATTCCGGGACGGACAAGAGACCCAGTACTTC

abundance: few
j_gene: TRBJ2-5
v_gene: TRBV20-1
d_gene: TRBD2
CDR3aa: CSARVSGGETQYF
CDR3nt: TGCAGTGCTAGAGTCTCGGGGGGAGAGACCCAGTACTTC

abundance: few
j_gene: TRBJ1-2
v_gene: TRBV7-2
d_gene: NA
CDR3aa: CASTAGRNYGYTF
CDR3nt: TGTGCCAGCACCGCAGGTCGGAACTATGGCTACACCTTC

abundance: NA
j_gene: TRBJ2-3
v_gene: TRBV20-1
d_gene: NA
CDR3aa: CSARATGRPSTDTQYF
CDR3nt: TGCAGTGCTAGAGCTACGGGACGACCAAGCACAGATACGCAGTATTTT

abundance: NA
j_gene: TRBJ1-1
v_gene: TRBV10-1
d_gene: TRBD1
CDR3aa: CASSLRTGPNTEAFF
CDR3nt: TGCGCCAGCAGCCTAAGGACAGGACCCAACACTGAAGCTTTCTTT

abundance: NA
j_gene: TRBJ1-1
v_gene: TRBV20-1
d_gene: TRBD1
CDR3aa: CSAREGQANTEAFF
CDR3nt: TGCAGTGCTAGAGAGGGACAGGCCAACACTGAAGCTTTCTTT

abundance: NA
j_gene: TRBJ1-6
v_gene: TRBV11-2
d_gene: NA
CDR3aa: CASRPMSSYNSPLHF
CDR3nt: TGTGCCAGCCGACCGATGAGCTCCTATAATTCACCCCTCCACTTT

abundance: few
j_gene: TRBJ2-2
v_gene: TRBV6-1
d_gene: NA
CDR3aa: CASRGDTHTGELFF
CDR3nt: TGTGCCAGCAGGGGGGACACACACACCGGGGAGCTGTTTTTT

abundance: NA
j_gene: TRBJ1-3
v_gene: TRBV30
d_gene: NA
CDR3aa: CAWTGGFGGNTIYF
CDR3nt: TGTGCCTGGACCGGTGGGTTCGGTGGAAACACCATATATTTT